Listed below are T cell receptor beta chains from one sample, sequenced in a study of shared clonotypes between healthy human individuals. Sequenced by immunoSEQ multiplex PCR; TCRdb stores in-frame clones only, minus some. The repertoire holds about 1.5 million clones, with approximately 96% as singletons. Sequencing was performed on naive CD4+ T cells sorted from blood. The receptors were sampled from a man under 40 in good health. Each CDR3 is given with its conserved first and last residue. The order of the fields is CDR3 protein, CDR3 DNA, J gene, D gene, clone size, V gene. D genes are given only for firm matches. Clone size is stated in some rows and not others, as once, few, many or a class when expanded.

cdr3_aa: CASSPWTGSGETQYF
cdr3_nt: TGTGCCAGCAGCCCATGGACAGGGTCAGGAGAGACCCAGTACTTC
j_call: TRBJ2-5
d_call: TRBD1
clone_size: -
v_call: TRBV11-2

cdr3_aa: CASSLDGTANQPQHF
cdr3_nt: TGTGCCAGCTCACTAGATGGGACTGCTAATCAGCCCCAGCATTTT
j_call: TRBJ1-5
d_call: -
clone_size: -
v_call: TRBV18

cdr3_aa: CASSSGEGGRYNEQFF
cdr3_nt: TGTGCCAGCAGCTCGGGGGAAGGCGGGAGGTATAATGAGCAGTTCTTC
j_call: TRBJ2-1
d_call: TRBD2
clone_size: -
v_call: TRBV5-4

cdr3_aa: CASSADRSYEQYF
cdr3_nt: TGTGCCAGCAGCGCCGACAGATCCTACGAGCAGTACTTC
j_call: TRBJ2-7
d_call: -
clone_size: -
v_call: TRBV6-8

cdr3_aa: CASSLIAGGPTYEQYF
cdr3_nt: TGTGCCAGCAGCTTAATAGCGGGAGGGCCAACCTACGAGCAGTACTTC
j_call: TRBJ2-7
d_call: TRBD2
clone_size: -
v_call: TRBV11-2

cdr3_aa: CASSLGLETQYF
cdr3_nt: TGTGCCAGCAGCTTGGGGTTGGAGACCCAGTACTTC
j_call: TRBJ2-5
d_call: -
clone_size: -
v_call: TRBV5-8

cdr3_aa: CASSQLGPAQETQYF
cdr3_nt: TGTGCTAGCAGCCAACTCGGACCCGCACAAGAGACCCAGTACTTC
j_call: TRBJ2-5
d_call: -
clone_size: -
v_call: TRBV7-7

cdr3_aa: CASSLGRGVYNEQFF
cdr3_nt: TGTGCCAGCAGCCTGGGGCGAGGGGTTTACAATGAGCAGTTCTTC
j_call: TRBJ2-1
d_call: -
clone_size: -
v_call: TRBV9

cdr3_aa: CASGLVVTGKFNTEAFF
cdr3_nt: TGTGCTAGTGGTTTGGTAGTCACAGGGAAGTTTAACACTGAAGCTTTCTTT
j_call: TRBJ1-1
d_call: -
clone_size: once
v_call: TRBV12-5

cdr3_aa: CASSKDRGRNEKLFF
cdr3_nt: TGTGCCAGCAGTAAAGACAGGGGGCGGAATGAAAAACTGTTTTTT
j_call: TRBJ1-4
d_call: TRBD1
clone_size: -
v_call: TRBV2

cdr3_aa: CASSSTGTNTGELFF
cdr3_nt: TGTGCCAGCAGTTCGACAGGGACGAACACCGGGGAGCTGTTTTTT
j_call: TRBJ2-2
d_call: TRBD1
clone_size: -
v_call: TRBV28

cdr3_aa: CASSPLTVPYEQYF
cdr3_nt: TGTGCCAGCAGCCCCCTCACAGTCCCCTACGAGCAGTACTTC
j_call: TRBJ2-7
d_call: -
clone_size: -
v_call: TRBV6-1

cdr3_aa: CASSVRFGNEQFF
cdr3_nt: TGTGCCAGCAGTGTACGGTTTGGCAATGAGCAGTTCTTC
j_call: TRBJ2-1
d_call: -
clone_size: -
v_call: TRBV25-1

cdr3_aa: CASSTGTVYGYTF
cdr3_nt: TGTGCCAGCAGCACAGGGACAGTTTATGGCTACACCTTC
j_call: TRBJ1-2
d_call: TRBD1
clone_size: -
v_call: TRBV28

cdr3_aa: CASFLGTEAFF
cdr3_nt: TGTGCCAGCTTCCTTGGCACTGAAGCTTTCTTT
j_call: TRBJ1-1
d_call: -
clone_size: -
v_call: TRBV28

cdr3_aa: CASSLVRQVYGYTF
cdr3_nt: TGCGCCAGCAGCTTGGTGCGACAAGTCTATGGCTACACCTTC
j_call: TRBJ1-2
d_call: -
clone_size: -
v_call: TRBV5-1

cdr3_aa: CASSRVGQDYTDTQYF
cdr3_nt: TGCGCCAGCAGCCGCGTGGGACAGGACTACACAGATACGCAGTATTTT
j_call: TRBJ2-3
d_call: TRBD1
clone_size: -
v_call: TRBV4-1

cdr3_aa: CASTVSGANVLTF
cdr3_nt: TGTGCCAGTACCGTCTCTGGGGCCAACGTCCTGACTTTC
j_call: TRBJ2-6
d_call: -
clone_size: -
v_call: TRBV19

cdr3_aa: CASNRPGQGVNVLTF
cdr3_nt: TGTGCCAGCAACCGGCCGGGACAGGGGGTCAACGTCCTGACTTTC
j_call: TRBJ2-6
d_call: TRBD1
clone_size: few
v_call: TRBV28

cdr3_aa: CASSLQGGAGQPQHF
cdr3_nt: TGTGCCAGCAGTTTACAGGGGGGGGCGGGTCAGCCCCAGCATTTT
j_call: TRBJ1-5
d_call: TRBD1
clone_size: -
v_call: TRBV28

cdr3_aa: CASSLQGDQPQHF
cdr3_nt: TGTGCCAGCAGCCTACAGGGAGATCAGCCCCAGCATTTT
j_call: TRBJ1-5
d_call: -
clone_size: -
v_call: TRBV7-8

cdr3_aa: CASSAPRQGEETQYF
cdr3_nt: TGTGCCAGTAGTGCTCCCAGACAGGGGGAAGAGACCCAGTACTTC
j_call: TRBJ2-5
d_call: TRBD1
clone_size: once
v_call: TRBV19

cdr3_aa: CASSRKADSNQPQHF
cdr3_nt: TGTGCCAGCAGCCGAAAGGCAGATAGCAATCAGCCCCAGCATTTT
j_call: TRBJ1-5
d_call: -
clone_size: -
v_call: TRBV27

cdr3_aa: CASSFFQGAYNEQFF
cdr3_nt: TGTGCCAGCAGCTTTTTCCAGGGGGCTTACAATGAGCAGTTCTTC
j_call: TRBJ2-1
d_call: TRBD1
clone_size: -
v_call: TRBV11-2

cdr3_aa: CRRTNTGELFF
cdr3_nt: TGCAGGCGAACGAACACCGGGGAGCTGTTTTTT
j_call: TRBJ2-2
d_call: -
clone_size: once
v_call: TRBV10-1

cdr3_aa: CASSISTDTQYF
cdr3_nt: TGTGCCAGTTCCATCAGCACAGATACGCAGTATTTT
j_call: TRBJ2-3
d_call: -
clone_size: -
v_call: TRBV5-5

cdr3_aa: CASSLGGVMNTEAFF
cdr3_nt: TGTGCCAGCAGCTTGGGGGGGGTTATGAACACTGAAGCTTTCTTT
j_call: TRBJ1-1
d_call: -
clone_size: -
v_call: TRBV5-4